This T cell receptor (beta chain) came from a study of blood T cell repertoires in COVID-19. Only in-frame clones appear in the TCRdb table, and some are missing; sequencing was by immunoSEQ multiplex PCR. The data show approximately 200,000 clones, approximately 83% seen once. Looked up from germline, CDR1 is SGDLS and CDR2 is YYNGEE. The V segment lost 4 bases and the J segment 6 bases; nucleotides outside the gene matches: 10. There are 16 residues in the CDR3. The J gene is TRBJ2-7, the V gene TRBV9; TRBD2 matches 13 bases. This TCR derives from a man between 60 and 70 years old with acute or convalescent COVID-19. Source material: peripheral blood. The DNA of the CDR3 is TGTGCCAGCAGCCAGCGGACTAGCGGGAGAAATGCCGAGCAGTACTTC. Amino acids: CASSQRTSGRNAEQYF.